This passage covers 8 T cell receptor beta chains from one sample sequenced in a study of blood T cells in healthy people across ages. The second PCR ran roughly 7 to 12 cycles with a sample-barcoded 5' primer and J-beta primers. In TCRdb, the 5' RACE reads were re-called with MiXCR into one record per CDR3 protein. The top ten hold approximately 3.7% of the sample, which has around 820,000 distinct CDR3 sequences, 20% to 25% seen once. Another study also made use of these data, one on T cells of mothers and their children.

Sequenced material: blood. All receptors come from a boy aged 5-17 years in good health.

This clonotype was picked up one time. The chain is built from TRBV4-1 and TRBJ1-4; maybe TRBD1 (6 bases). Trimming took off 4 bases at V and 7 bases at J, with 13 bases between the two ends. CDR3 length: 14 amino acids. Germline V CDR1 and CDR2: MGHRA, YSYEKL. CDR3 DNA sequence: TGCGCCAGCAGCCCGGGGGCGCTAGGTGAAAAACTGTTTTTT. It codes for CASSPGALGEKLFF.

This sequence joins TRBV6-1 and TRBJ2-1; D is uncertain. Trimming pared 6 bases from V and 5 bases from J, leaving 5 bases between. The CDR3 contains 11 residues. CDR1 is MNHNS, CDR2 SASEGT, per germline. As DNA, the CDR3 is TGTGCCAGCAGATGGGACAATGAGCAGTTCTTC. Translated, it gives CASRWDNEQFF.

This clonotype was observed a handful of times. The chain couples TRBV29-1 to TRBJ1-2, with a possible D match to TRBD1 (6 bases). CDR1 is SQVTM, CDR2 ANQGSEA, per germline. V was shortened by 7 bases and J by 2 bases, with 26 bases between the two germline ends. The CDR3 spans 17 residues. This CDR3 reads CSAEALGTGTGNYGYTF. The CDR3 DNA is TGCAGCGCTGAGGCCCTGGGAACAGGGACGGGAAACTATGGCTACACCTTC.

This clonotype was counted only a few times. This chain joins TRBV28 and TRBJ2-7; 7 bases are a match to TRBD1. This CDR3 region has 14 residues. Germline V gene sequence: CDR1 MDHEN, CDR2 SYDVKM. Trimming cost V 5 bases and J 5 bases; bases outside gene matches: 9. CDR3 bases: TGTGCCAGCAGTCCAGGGGGAGCCAACCACGAGCAGTACTTC. Its protein product is CASSPGGANHEQYF.

The chain carries TRBV19 and TRBJ1-6; possibly TRBD1 for D (5 bases). The V and J ends lost 3 bases and 4 bases respectively, with 16 bases between them. The CDR3 has 17 residues. Germline V gives CDR1 LNHDA, CDR2 SQIVND (reference sequence). CDR3: CASSIPRDGFYNSPLHF. As DNA, the CDR3 is TGTGCCAGTAGTATTCCGCGGGACGGTTTTTATAATTCACCCCTCCACTTT.

This clonotype has just a few counts. This chain links TRBV24-1 with TRBJ2-2; TRBD2 matches at 7 bases. Germline V CDR1 and CDR2: KGHDR, SFDVKD. V trimming: 7 bases; J trimming: 6 bases; junction bases outside the gene matches: 4. This CDR3 has 13 amino acids. The CDR3, as DNA: TGTGCCACCAGGACTAGCCTAGCCGGGGAGCTGTTTTTT. Its translation: CATRTSLAGELFF.

This clonotype was observed once. The J gene is TRBJ2-3, the V gene TRBV29-1; D not resolved. Germline CDR1 and CDR2: SQVTM and ANQGSEA. This CDR3 has 13 residues. Trimming took off 7 bases at V and 6 bases at J, with 17 bases between the two ends. The CDR3 sequence: CSASSNGLDTQYF. The CDR3 DNA reads as TGCAGCGCTTCTTCAAATGGCTTGGATACGCAGTATTTT.

This chain uses TRBV15 with TRBJ2-7, with 10 nucleotides matching TRBD2. The CDR3 sequence is 14 residues long. The germline gives CDR1 LNHNV, CDR2 YYDKDF (reference sequence). J lost 3 bases, V lost 3 bases, and 2 bases had no gene match. The chain's CDR3 is CATSSSGRFYEQYF. DNA of the CDR3: TGTGCCACCAGCAGTAGCGGGAGGTTCTACGAGCAGTACTTC. The full variable domain, rest sourced from reference TRBV15 and TRBJ2-7, is DAMVIQNPRYQVTQFGKPVTLSCSQTLNHNVMYWYQQKSSQAPKLLFHYYDKDFNNEADTPDNFQSRRPNTSFCFLDIRSPGLGDTAMYLCATSSSGRFYEQYFGPGTRLTVT.